Shown below are 10 T cell receptor beta chains from a single sample sequenced in a study of shared clonotypes between healthy human individuals. TCRdb keeps only in-frame clones here, not all; method: immunoSEQ multiplex PCR. The sample lists under 650,000 clones; roughly 95% were seen once. The sample was naive CD4+ T cells sorted from blood. Stated subset: CD45RA+ positively selected. Source of these receptors: a woman aged 25 to 39 in good health.

V usage is TRBV15 and J usage is TRBJ1-5; possible D gene TRBD1, 5 bases. V lost 6 bases and J lost 3, with 12 bases in between. Germline V CDR1 and CDR2: LNHNV, YYDKDF (reference sequence). The length of the CDR3 is 14 residues. CDR3 in DNA: TGTGCCACCAGGGGGACGGAACTCAATCAGCCCCAGCATTTT. Its translation: CATRGTELNQPQHF.

CDR3 nucleotides: TGTGCCAGCTCACAGGCCCTACAGGGAAGAGGAGAGACCCAGTACTTC. Residues: CASSQALQGRGETQYF. The chain is built from TRBV18 and TRBJ2-5; TRBD1 is a possible D gene (6 bases). Germline V gives CDR1 KGHSH, CDR2 LQKENI. The ends were cut back, 4 bases at V and 4 bases at J, with 19 bases in the middle. There are 16 residues in the CDR3.

The chain uses TRBV28 and TRBJ1-2; possible D gene TRBD1, 6 bases. This CDR3 region has 13 residues. V lost 4 bases and J lost 5, with 11 bases in between. Germline V gene data show CDR1 as MDHEN and CDR2 as SYDVKM. CDR3: CASSSQGYYGYTF. The CDR3 DNA follows: TGTGCCAGCAGTTCACAGGGATATTATGGCTACACCTTC.

The genes are TRBV18 and TRBJ2-5; TRBD2 agrees at 10 bases. The CDR3 sequence is 13 residues long. J gave up 11 bases and V 2 bases, and 5 bases lay outside the gene matches. Germline CDR1 and CDR2: KGHSH and LQKENI. The DNA of the CDR3 is TGTGCCAGCTCACCAGGGACTAGCGAACAGCAGTACTTC. Protein sequence: CASSPGTSEQQYF. The full variable domain, rest sourced from reference TRBV18 and TRBJ2-5, is NAGVMQNPRHLVRRRGQEARLRCSPMKGHSHVYWYRQLPEEGLKFMVYLQKENIIDESGMPKERFSAEFPKEGPSILRIQQVVRGDSAAYFCASSPGTSEQQYFGPGTRLLVL.

This clone occurred once. The CDR3 loop reads CASSPLVGGNQPQHF. DNA for the CDR3: TGTGCCAGTAGTCCGCTAGTGGGGGGCAATCAGCCCCAGCATTTT. The chain is built from TRBV19 and TRBJ1-5, with TRBD1 as a possible D gene (5 bases). The CDR3 is 15 amino acids. The germline V gene has CDR1 LNHDA and CDR2 SQIVND (reference sequence). The V gene lost 5 bases and the J gene lost 2 bases, with 13 bases spanning the gap. The full variable domain, with the rest looked up from reference TRBV19 and TRBJ1-5, is DGGITQSPKYLFRKEGQNVTLSCEQNLNHDAMYWYRQDPGQGLRLIYYSQIVNDFQKGDIAEGYSVSREKKESFPLTVTSAQKNPTAFYLCASSPLVGGNQPQHFGDGTRLSIL.

The chain joins TRBV5-6 to TRBJ1-3, with TRBD1 identical over 7 bases. CDR1 SGHDT and CDR2 YYEEEE come from the germline V gene. V gave up 7 bases and J gave up 0 bases; unmatched junction bases: 4. The CDR3 consists of 14 residues. The CDR3 sequence: CASEGTDSGNTIYF. The CDR3 DNA reads TGTGCCAGCGAAGGGACAGACTCTGGAAACACCATATATTTT. Based on the CDR3 plus reference TRBV5-6 and TRBJ1-3, the full variable domain is DAGVTQSPTHLIKTRGQQVTLRCSPKSGHDTVSWYQQALGQGPQFIFQYYEEEERQRGNFPDRFSGHQFPNYSSELNVNALLLGDSALYLCASEGTDSGNTIYFGEGSWLTVV.

This chain uses TRBV4-1 with TRBJ1-2, with 9 bases matching TRBD1. Germline CDR1 MGHRA, CDR2 YSYEKL. Trimming cost V 4 bases and J 11 bases; bases outside gene matches: 2. This CDR3 contains 11 residues. The CDR3 DNA reads as TGCGCCAGCAGCCGGGGACAGGGTTACACCTTC. This encodes CASSRGQGYTF.

The V call is TRBV5-4, the J call TRBJ2-1, with TRBD1 identical over 8 bases. With V trimmed by 4 bases and J by 6 bases, 3 bases remained unmatched. The CDR3 runs to 13 residues. Germline CDR1 reads SGHNT; CDR2 reads YYREEE (reference sequence). This CDR3 is CASSLTGVNEQFF. The CDR3 DNA follows: TGTGCCAGCAGCCTGACAGGGGTCAATGAGCAGTTCTTC.

The chain joins TRBV11-2 to TRBJ2-5; D remains ambiguous. The J call is uncertain, as TRBJ2-7 better fits the DNA end. Germline lookup yields CDR1 SGHAT and CDR2 FQNNGV. The CDR3 is made up of 13 amino acids. For the CDR3, the DNA is TGTGCCAGCAGCTCTCTAGGGCCGTACGAGCAGTACTTC. Amino acid sequence: CASSSLGPYEQYF.

J is TRBJ2-2 and V is TRBV5-1; possibly TRBD1 for D (6 bases). Trimming shortened V by 4 bases and J by 5 bases, and 27 bases separated the two germline ends. Germline V CDR1 and CDR2: SGHRS, YFSETQ. This CDR3 comprises 19 residues. The CDR3 spells CASSPRVRGFEWATGELFF. The CDR3 bases are TGCGCCAGCAGCCCCCGGGTAAGGGGGTTCGAGTGGGCGACCGGGGAGCTGTTTTTT.